The next 16 T cell receptor beta chains were all read from a single sample in a study of shared clonotypes between healthy human individuals. Naive CD8 cells lacked CD45RO and underwent positive selection for CCR7, leaving out terminally differentiated effector memory CD45RA+ cells. The protocol was immunoSEQ multiplex PCR, while the TCRdb copy is restricted to in-frame clones and leaves out a portion. The sample has roughly 1,800,000 clones, approximately 95% seen once. The sequencing input was naive CD8+ T cells sorted from blood. Receptor source: a man younger than 30 in good health.

This chain connects TRBV7-9 to TRBJ2-1; D is undetermined. From germline, CDR1 is SEHNR and CDR2 FQNEAQ (reference sequence). V gave up 3 bases and J gave up 9 bases, with 6 bases separating them. The CDR3 loop spans 11 amino acids. The CDR3 sequence is CASSFESEQFF. CDR3 DNA: TGTGCCAGCAGCTTTGAAAGTGAGCAGTTCTTC.

The rearrangement uses TRBV10-3 and TRBJ2-1; TRBD2 matches at 7 bases. This CDR3 has 11 residues. The V segment lost 8 bases and the J segment 10 bases; nucleotides outside the gene matches: 5. Germline V gene data show CDR1 as ENHRY and CDR2 as SYGVKD. CDR3 in amino acids: CAIGLGSEQFF. CDR3 nucleotide sequence: TGTGCCATCGGACTAGGCAGCGAGCAGTTCTTC.

The J gene is TRBJ2-7, the V gene TRBV7-8; 9 bases are a match to TRBD1. The V segment lost 4 bases and the J segment 5 bases; nucleotides outside the gene matches: 12. The CDR3 length is 16 residues. Germline values: CDR1 SGHVS, CDR2 FQNEAQ. CDR3 DNA sequence: TGTGCCAGCAGCTCGCCCACCGGGACAGGGATCCACGAGCAGTACTTC. It encodes CASSSPTGTGIHEQYF.

This clone was picked up one time. The chain combines TRBV5-4 with TRBJ2-1; D gene uncertain. The CDR3 has 12 residues. Trimming stripped 4 bases from V and 8 bases from J, with 10 bases between. Per germline, CDR1 SGHNT and CDR2 YYREEE (reference sequence). CDR3 nucleotides: TGTGCCAGCAGCACCGACTGGGATGAGCAGTTCTTC. It yields the protein CASSTDWDEQFF.

V is TRBV5-4 and J is TRBJ2-7; weak D call: TRBD1 (6 bases). The CDR3 is 15 amino acids. The germline V gene has CDR1 SGHNT and CDR2 YYREEE (reference sequence). V lost 3 bases to trimming and J lost 5 bases, with 18 bases between them. Here the CDR3 DNA reads TGTGCCAGCAGCTCTTGGGCAGGGGCCTTGGACGAGCAGTACTTC. Translated: CASSSWAGALDEQYF.

Note on this clone: The same CDR3 also results from other DNA sequences found in this sample. This chain joins TRBV5-1 and TRBJ1-4; no clear D. The CDR3 is 15 residues long. Trimming took off 3 bases at V and 4 bases at J, with 13 bases between the two ends. CDR1 and CDR2 (germline): SGHRS, YFSETQ. The CDR3 protein is CASSSEGGYNEKLFF. CDR3 nucleotide sequence: TGCGCCAGCAGCTCGGAGGGCGGATATAATGAAAAACTGTTTTTT. Variable domain in full (rest from reference TRBV5-1 and TRBJ1-4): KAGVTQTPRYLIKTRGQQVTLSCSPISGHRSVSWYQQTPGQGLQFLFEYFSETQRNKGNFPGRFSGRQFSNSRSEMNVSTLELGDSALYLCASSSEGGYNEKLFFGSGTQLSVL.

The chain couples TRBV27 to TRBJ2-7, with D possibly being TRBD1 or TRBD2 (5 bases each). V lost 3 bases to trimming and J lost 2 bases, with 11 bases between them. This CDR3 has 14 residues. Germline V CDR1 and CDR2: MNHEY, SMNVEV (reference sequence). The CDR3 loop is CASSLKGRAYEQYF. CDR3 bases: TGTGCCAGCAGTTTGAAGGGACGGGCCTACGAGCAGTACTTC.

This chain links TRBV28 with TRBJ1-5; D unresolved. Germline loops: CDR1 MDHEN, CDR2 SYDVKM. CDR3 length equals 13 residues. Deletions cut 6 bases from V and 6 bases from J, with 12 bases between. CDR3 region: CASSQIPIQPQHF. The CDR3 DNA is TGTGCCAGCAGCCAAATTCCTATTCAGCCCCAGCATTTT.

The V and J genes are TRBV30 and TRBJ1-2; 8 bases fit TRBD1. CDR3 length equals 16 residues. The V gene's germline CDR1 is GTSNPN and CDR2 SVGIG (reference sequence). V gave up 3 bases and J gave up 0 bases; unmatched junction bases: 9. The CDR3 sequence: CAWRGTGDKANYGYTF. CDR3 sequence (DNA): TGTGCCTGGAGGGGGACAGGAGATAAAGCTAACTATGGCTACACCTTC.

The V call is TRBV6-1, the J call TRBJ2-1; 11 positions agree with TRBD1. Losses at the gene ends were 2 bases for V and 8 bases for J; bases not matched to a gene: 8. There are 16 residues in the CDR3. Per germline, CDR1 MNHNS and CDR2 SASEGT. CDR3 in amino acids: CASSETGTGGFDEQFF. The CDR3 DNA reads as TGTGCCAGCAGTGAAACCGGGACAGGGGGTTTCGATGAGCAGTTCTTC.

This clone was detected a few times. This chain joins TRBV4-1 and TRBJ1-6; D gene unclear. V lost 1 base and J lost 9, with 7 bases in between. This CDR3 has 13 amino acids. The germline V gene has CDR1 MGHRA and CDR2 YSYEKL. The CDR3 DNA sequence: TGCGCCAGCAGCCAAGTGGGAGTTTCACCCCTCCACTTT. It translates to CASSQVGVSPLHF.

The gene calls are TRBV13 and TRBJ2-4; 10 nucleotides line up with TRBD1. The CDR3 loop spans 19 amino acids. The germline gives CDR1 PRHDT, CDR2 FYEKMQ (reference sequence). Trimming took 1 base from V and 1 from J; bases not matched to a gene: 10. The CDR3 spells CASSLAGTGVFLAKNIQYF. CDR3 DNA: TGTGCCAGCAGCTTAGCGGGGACAGGGGTGTTCCTGGCCAAAAACATTCAGTACTTC.

In DNA form, the CDR3 reads TGCAGCGTTGAAACGGGACAGGGGACCTATGGCTACACCTTC. Residues: CSVETGQGTYGYTF. The V and J genes are TRBV29-1 and TRBJ1-2; TRBD1 agrees at 10 bases. V shed 2 bases and J 4 bases; nucleotides not matched to a gene: 4. The CDR3 totals 14 residues. The V gene's germline CDR1 is SQVTM and CDR2 ANQGSEA. The complete variable domain, with remaining parts taken from reference TRBV29-1 and TRBJ1-2, reads SAVISQKPSRDICQRGTSLTIQCQVDSQVTMMFWYRQQPGQSLTLIATANQGSEATYESGFVIDKFPISRPNLTFSTLTVSNMSPEDSSIYLCSVETGQGTYGYTFGSGTRLTVV.

The count of this clone is one. The chain is built from TRBV4-2 and TRBJ2-4; 9 bases are a match to TRBD2. The ends lost 1 base at V and 8 bases at J; junction bases unmatched: 9. Germline CDR1 and CDR2: LGHNA and YNFKEQ. The CDR3 is 16 amino acids. In DNA, the CDR3 is TGTGCCAGCAGCCAAGGGTTTGGCGGGGGGGCAGACATTCAGTACTTC. This gives the protein CASSQGFGGGADIQYF.

The chain uses TRBV5-6 and TRBJ2-6; D gene uncertain. This CDR3 has 15 residues. Trimming shortened V by 2 bases and J by 0 bases, and 6 bases separated the two germline ends. Germline values: CDR1 SGHDT, CDR2 YYEEEE. CDR3: CASSFWGSGANVLTF. As DNA, the CDR3 is TGTGCCAGCAGCTTTTGGGGCTCTGGGGCCAACGTCCTGACTTTC.

The chain links TRBV30 to TRBJ2-1, with D uncertain. CDR3 size: 11 residues. Germline CDR1 GTSNPN, CDR2 SVGIG (reference sequence). Trimming shortened V by 5 bases and J by 2 bases, and 4 bases separated the two germline ends. The CDR3: CAWETYNEQFF. CDR3 in DNA: TGTGCCTGGGAAACCTACAATGAGCAGTTCTTC.